The next 16 T cell receptor beta chains were all read from a single sample in a study of blood T cell repertoires in COVID-19. Repertoires were generated with immunoSEQ multiplex PCR, while TCRdb's copy carries only in-frame clones and drops some. The sample includes around 160,000 clones, 80% to 90% seen only once; the top ten take around an eighth. The sequenced material came from peripheral blood. The receptors derive from a man between 18 and 29 years old with COVID-19, enrolled during active disease.

The gene calls are TRBV6-2 or TRBV6-3 and TRBJ2-3; 12 bases fit TRBD2. Per the germline V gene, CDR1 is MNHEY and CDR2 is SVGEGT. The V and J ends lost 6 bases and 2 bases, in that order; junction bases with no gene match: 15. The CDR3 sequence is 19 residues long. Here the CDR3 DNA reads TGTGCCAGCAGGTACAGACGACTAGCGGGAGAGGGTGACACAGATACGCAGTATTTT. This codes for CASRYRRLAGEGDTDTQYF.

V usage is TRBV24-1 and J usage is TRBJ2-7, with D tentatively TRBD2 (5 bases). The germline V gene encodes CDR1 KGHDR and CDR2 SFDVKD. V gave up 3 bases and J gave up 1 base, with 12 bases separating them. This CDR3 is 15 amino acids long. The CDR3 protein is CATSDGMRESYEQYF. CDR3 DNA sequence: TGTGCCACCAGTGATGGGATGAGGGAATCCTACGAGCAGTACTTC.

The sample holds one count of this clone. This sequence joins TRBV4-3 and TRBJ1-2; 7 bases map to TRBD1. With 1 base clipped from V and 3 bases from J, the junction kept 5 bases outside the gene matches. The length of the CDR3 is 15 residues. Germline CDR1 reads LGHNA; CDR2 reads YSLEER. The CDR3 spells CASSQGGGGDYGYTF. In nucleotides, the CDR3 is TGCGCCAGCAGCCAAGGAGGAGGGGGCGACTATGGCTACACCTTC.

The chain has TRBV10-3 and TRBJ2-7; D ambiguous. Trimming took 0 bases from V and 2 from J, leaving 8 bases between them. The CDR3 has 14 amino acids. Looked up from germline, CDR1 is ENHRY and CDR2 is SYGVKD. The CDR3 DNA sequence: TGTGCCATCAGTGAGTCGGTGAACACCTACGAGCAGTACTTC. It is translated as CAISESVNTYEQYF.

This clone was seen only once. The V call is TRBV5-1, the J call TRBJ1-5; TRBD1 aligns across 8 bases. The length of the CDR3 is 14 residues. After removal of 4 bases from V and 6 bases from J, the junction contained 6 bases not matched to a gene. Germline loops: CDR1 SGHRS, CDR2 YFSETQ. The CDR3 bases are TGCGCCAGCAGCCCCGGGACAGGCCCTCAGCCCCAGCATTTT. It yields the protein CASSPGTGPQPQHF.

The chain couples TRBV4-3 to TRBJ2-7; TRBD2 is a possible D gene (6 bases). Trimming pared 0 bases from V and 6 bases from J, leaving 12 bases between. The length of the CDR3 is 14 residues. Germline V gene lookup returns CDR1 LGHNA and CDR2 YSLEER. The CDR3 loop reads CASSQEGLEGEQYF. CDR3 nucleotides: TGCGCCAGCAGCCAAGAGGGACTGGAAGGCGAGCAGTACTTC.

In this sample, this clone turned up once. The rearrangement uses TRBV7-8 and TRBJ1-2, with 8 bases matching TRBD1. CDR3 size: 15 residues. The germline V gene has CDR1 SGHVS and CDR2 FQNEAQ. V was pared by 0 bases and J by 8 bases, with 8 bases of the junction left unmatched. The CDR3 region is CASSLAILDREGYTF. The CDR3 nucleotides read TGTGCCAGCAGCTTAGCGATCCTGGACAGGGAGGGCTACACCTTC.

The chain employs TRBV30 and TRBJ1-1; D ambiguous. This CDR3 contains 15 residues. The V and J ends lost 1 base and 2 bases respectively, with 14 bases between them. CDR1 is GTSNPN, CDR2 SVGIG, per germline (reference sequence). This CDR3 is CAWSALREENTEAFF. CDR3 DNA sequence: TGTGCCTGGAGTGCCTTGAGGGAGGAAAACACTGAAGCTTTCTTT.

The rearrangement links TRBV30 to TRBJ1-2; 8 bases align to TRBD1. Germline V gene lookup returns CDR1 GTSNPN and CDR2 SVGIG (reference sequence). V lost 0 bases, J lost 6 bases, and 9 bases stayed unmatched. The CDR3 has 15 amino acids. CDR3 amino acids: CAWSVVGQGIHGYTF. Written as DNA, the CDR3 is TGTGCCTGGAGTGTAGTTGGACAGGGAATCCATGGCTACACCTTC.

V gene TRBV4-3 combines with J gene TRBJ2-2, with 7 bases identical to TRBD2. Trimming took 0 bases from V and 3 from J; bases not matched to a gene: 1. The CDR3 is 15 amino acids. From germline, CDR1 is LGHNA and CDR2 YSLEER. The CDR3, as DNA: TGCGCCAGCAGCCAAGACCTAGCGGACACCGGGGAGCTGTTTTTT. Amino acids: CASSQDLADTGELFF.

The V gene is TRBV24-1, the J gene TRBJ2-2, with 10 positions matching TRBD2. The V segment lost 6 bases and the J segment 0 bases; nucleotides outside the gene matches: 3. The CDR3 has 16 residues. Germline assignment: CDR1 KGHDR and CDR2 SFDVKD. The CDR3 reads CATSTSGRANTGELFF. The CDR3 coding sequence is TGTGCCACCAGTACAAGCGGGAGGGCGAACACCGGGGAGCTGTTTTTT.

This sequence joins TRBV29-1 and TRBJ2-1, with 9 bases lining up with TRBD1. The CDR3 runs to 11 residues. J gave up 7 bases and V 7 bases, and 2 bases lay outside the gene matches. Per the germline V gene, CDR1 is SQVTM and CDR2 is ANQGSEA. The CDR3 loop is CSADRGNEQFF. For the CDR3, the DNA is TGCAGCGCTGACAGGGGGAATGAGCAGTTCTTC.

The gene calls are TRBV14 and TRBJ2-1; TRBD2 agrees at 8 bases. The V gene end was trimmed by 2 bases and the J gene end by 4 bases; junction bases not matched to a gene: 19. The CDR3 extends over 20 amino acids. Per the germline V gene, CDR1 is SGHDN and CDR2 is FVKESK. The CDR3 loop reads CASSQPTTSGLPAGYNEQFF. CDR3 coding DNA: TGTGCCAGCAGCCAACCGACTACTAGCGGCCTCCCCGCGGGTTACAATGAGCAGTTCTTC.

This chain joins TRBV9 and TRBJ2-7; 7 nucleotides agree with TRBD2. Per germline, CDR1 SGDLS and CDR2 YYNGEE. J gave up 7 bases and V 0 bases, and 4 bases lay outside the gene matches. The CDR3 spans 13 residues. The CDR3 here is CASSVGGRGEQYF. The CDR3 DNA follows: TGTGCCAGCAGCGTAGGTGGGAGGGGAGAGCAGTACTTC.

The chain employs TRBV6-6 and TRBJ2-7; 7 bases are shared with TRBD2. Germline lookup yields CDR1 MNHNY and CDR2 SVGAGI (reference sequence). V shed 7 bases and J 3 bases; nucleotides not matched to a gene: 9. This CDR3 has 14 residues. CDR3 DNA: TGTGCCAGCACAAGAACTAGCGCGGTCTACGAGCAGTACTTC. Protein sequence: CASTRTSAVYEQYF.

This chain's CDR3 is CASSHPGLWYEQYF. In nucleotides, the CDR3 is TGTGCCAGCAGCCATCCAGGTTTGTGGTACGAGCAGTACTTC. The chain uses TRBV7-9 and TRBJ2-7; D is unresolved. Trimming took 5 bases from V and 4 from J, leaving 15 bases between them. The CDR3 has 14 residues. Germline loops: CDR1 SEHNR, CDR2 FQNEAQ (reference sequence). The full variable domain, completed using reference TRBV7-9 and TRBJ2-7, is DTGVSQNPRHKITKRGQNVTFRCDPISEHNRLYWYRQTLGQGPEFLTYFQNEAQLEKSRLLSDRFSAERPKGSFSTLEIQRTEQGDSAMYLCASSHPGLWYEQYFGPGTRLTVT.